Listed below are T cell receptor beta chains from one sample, sequenced in a study of OX40 agonist ivuxolimab in advanced cancers. Measured with immunoSEQ multiplex PCR; TCRdb has only the in-frame clones, and not every one. The table has tens of thousands of clones, roughly 80% seen once. Sequencing was performed on CD4+ or CD8+ T cells sorted from blood, taken in a trial of the OX40 agonist ivuxolimab. These receptors came from an adult with an advanced solid tumor such as melanoma, head and neck, liver or kidney cancer. The CDR3 runs from the conserved cysteine through the conserved F or W. Each record gives: J gene, D gene, V gene, clone size, CDR3 DNA, CDR3 protein. D genes are given only for firm matches. The listing skips clone size in some rows; elsewhere it reads once, few, many or a size class.

J: TRBJ2-7; D: NA; V: TRBV23-1; size: once; DNA: TGCGCCAGCAGTCAACGCCCCCGGGGCTCCTACGAGCAGTACTTC; CDR3: CASSQRPRGSYEQYF
J: TRBJ2-3; D: NA; V: TRBV21-1; size: NA; DNA: TGTGCCAGCAGCAAAGGCCGGGTATTCACAGATACGCAGTATTTT; CDR3: CASSKGRVFTDTQYF
J: TRBJ2-1; D: NA; V: TRBV7-2; size: NA; DNA: TGTGCCAGCAGCTTAGAGGGCGGACTGCCTTTCGATGAGCAGTTCTTC; CDR3: CASSLEGGLPFDEQFF
J: TRBJ1-1; D: TRBD1; V: TRBV12-5; size: NA; DNA: TGTGCTAGTGGTTTTAGCACAGGGGGACGGCCTGAAGCTTTCTTT; CDR3: CASGFSTGGRPEAFF
J: TRBJ2-7; D: NA; V: TRBV25-1; size: NA; DNA: TGTGCCAGCAGTGAATCTGGCAGGGTGGTTGAGCAGTACTTC; CDR3: CASSESGRVVEQYF
J: TRBJ1-3; D: NA; V: TRBV10-1; size: NA; DNA: TGCGCCAGCAGCGAGAGCTCTGGAAACACCATATATTTT; CDR3: CASSESSGNTIYF
J: TRBJ1-1; D: NA; V: TRBV10-3; size: NA; DNA: TGTGCCTCCCGGGGGCTTGTGAACACTGAAGCTTTCTTT; CDR3: CASRGLVNTEAFF
J: TRBJ2-7; D: NA; V: TRBV5-5; size: NA; DNA: TGTGCCAGCAGCTTACAGACAGCCACCTACGAGCAGTACTTC; CDR3: CASSLQTATYEQYF
J: TRBJ1-5; D: NA; V: TRBV18; size: NA; DNA: TGTGCCAGCTCACCGGAGCGGATGGGTCAGCCCCAGCATTTT; CDR3: CASSPERMGQPQHF
J: TRBJ2-2; D: NA; V: TRBV7-2; size: NA; DNA: TGTGCCAGCAGCTTCTACCTCTCACCATCCGGGGAGCTGTTTTTT; CDR3: CASSFYLSPSGELFF
J: TRBJ1-3; D: NA; V: TRBV7-3; size: NA; DNA: TGTGCCAGCAGCTATCCTGGAAACACCATATATTTT; CDR3: CASSYPGNTIYF
J: TRBJ1-1; D: NA; V: TRBV6-1; size: NA; DNA: TGTGCCAGCAGGCTACAGGGAGGCACTGAAGCTTTCTTT; CDR3: CASRLQGGTEAFF
J: TRBJ2-3; D: TRBD2; V: TRBV4-1; size: NA; DNA: TGCGCCAGCAGCAACATCCGGCTAGCGGGAGAGACGCAGTATTTT; CDR3: CASSNIRLAGETQYF
J: TRBJ1-2; D: NA; V: TRBV7-9; size: NA; DNA: TGTGCCAGCAGCTTAGAGGCAGACGCACTCCCTGGCTACACCTTC; CDR3: CASSLEADALPGYTF
J: TRBJ2-3; D: NA; V: TRBV19; size: NA; DNA: TGTGCCAGTAGTAGGGGAGTGGGAGATACGCAGTATTTT; CDR3: CASSRGVGDTQYF
J: TRBJ2-7; D: NA; V: TRBV27; size: NA; DNA: TGTGCCAGCACCTTTACGGGGGCCTACGAGCAGTACTTC; CDR3: CASTFTGAYEQYF
J: TRBJ1-5; D: TRBD1; V: TRBV7-9; size: NA; DNA: TGTGCCAGCAGCAAAACAGGGGGCAATCAGCCCCAGCATTTT; CDR3: CASSKTGGNQPQHF
J: TRBJ2-1; D: NA; V: TRBV19; size: NA; DNA: TGTGCCAGTAACAAAGGGTCCTACAATGAGCAGTTCTTC; CDR3: CASNKGSYNEQFF
J: TRBJ1-1; D: NA; V: TRBV9; size: NA; DNA: TGTGCCAGCAGCGTATTTGGCGGTAACACTGAAGCTTTCTTT; CDR3: CASSVFGGNTEAFF
J: TRBJ1-4; D: NA; V: TRBV30; size: NA; DNA: TGTGCCTGGAGGAGCTGGGCCAATGAAAAACTGTTTTTT; CDR3: CAWRSWANEKLFF
J: TRBJ2-1; D: TRBD2; V: TRBV4-3; size: NA; DNA: TGCGCCAGCAGCAACCCCGCCCCCCCCACTAGCGGGAGGTATGAGCAGTTCTTC; CDR3: CASSNPAPPTSGRYEQFF
J: TRBJ1-5; D: TRBD1; V: TRBV6-5; size: NA; DNA: TGTGCCAGCAGTTACGGGACAGCTTATAGCAATCAGCCCCAGCATTTT; CDR3: CASSYGTAYSNQPQHF
J: TRBJ1-4; D: NA; V: TRBV11-2; size: NA; DNA: TGTGCCAGCAGCCTGGAGTTGGGGAATGAAAAACTGTTTTTT; CDR3: CASSLELGNEKLFF